This T cell receptor (beta chain) was identified in a study of cytomegalovirus exposure and HLA in healthy donors. General observations from the study: Segments of the TCR beta V type were, in most cases, productive about 90% or about 30% of the time in an earlier analysis. A likely sequencing artifact accounted for one observed cluster of highly shared sequence variants.

With 60 Vbeta and 13 Jbeta primers, the PCR was carried out. The repertoire was sequenced with immunoSEQ multiplex PCR; TCRdb's copy has only in-frame clones and lacks some. The sample consists of over 90,000 clones, around two thirds of them appearing once. Worth noting for this clone: Its antigen is currently unknown.

The clonotype originates from a woman in her 50s in good health and CMV-seronegative. The sample comprised PBMCs.

DNA for the CDR3: TGCGCCAGCAGCCAAGATGGGACAGGGATCGGTGGCTACACCTTC. This translates into CASSQDGTGIGGYTF. The chain employs TRBV4-1 and TRBJ1-2; TRBD1 matches at 9 bases. Germline V gene lookup returns CDR1 MGHRA and CDR2 YSYEKL. The CDR3 runs to 15 residues. Trimming cost V 0 bases and J 7 bases; bases outside gene matches: 6.